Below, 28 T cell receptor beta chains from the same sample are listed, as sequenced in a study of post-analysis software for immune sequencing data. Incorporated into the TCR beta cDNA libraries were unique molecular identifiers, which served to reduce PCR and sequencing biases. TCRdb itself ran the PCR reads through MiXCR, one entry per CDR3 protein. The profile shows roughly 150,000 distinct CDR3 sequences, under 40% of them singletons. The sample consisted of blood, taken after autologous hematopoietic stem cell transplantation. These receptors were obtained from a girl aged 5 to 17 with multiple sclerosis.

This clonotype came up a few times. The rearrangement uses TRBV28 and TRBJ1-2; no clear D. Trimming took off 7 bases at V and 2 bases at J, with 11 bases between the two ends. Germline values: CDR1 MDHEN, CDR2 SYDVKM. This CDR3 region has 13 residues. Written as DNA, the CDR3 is TGTGCCAGCATGCCGGGCCACAACTATGGCTACACCTTC. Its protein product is CASMPGHNYGYTF.

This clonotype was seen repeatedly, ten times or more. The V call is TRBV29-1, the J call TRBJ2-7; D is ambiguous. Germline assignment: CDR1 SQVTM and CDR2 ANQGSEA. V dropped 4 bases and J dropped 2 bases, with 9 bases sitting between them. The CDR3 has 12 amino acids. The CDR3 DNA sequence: TGCAGCGTTGGCGGCAACACCTACGAGCAGTACTTC. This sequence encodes CSVGGNTYEQYF.

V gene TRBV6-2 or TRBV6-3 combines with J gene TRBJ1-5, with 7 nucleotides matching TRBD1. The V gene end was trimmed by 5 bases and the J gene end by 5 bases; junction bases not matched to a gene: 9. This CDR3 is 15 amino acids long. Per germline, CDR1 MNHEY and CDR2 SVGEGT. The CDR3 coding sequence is TGTGCCAGCAGTGCCTTGAGGGGGCCTGATCAGCCCCAGCATTTT. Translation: CASSALRGPDQPQHF.

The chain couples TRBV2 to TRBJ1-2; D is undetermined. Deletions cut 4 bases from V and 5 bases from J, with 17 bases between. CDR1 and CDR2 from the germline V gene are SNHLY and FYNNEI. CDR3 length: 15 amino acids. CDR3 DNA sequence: TGTGCCAGCAGTGTTTCTCTGACACCGGAATATGGCTACACCTTC. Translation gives CASSVSLTPEYGYTF.

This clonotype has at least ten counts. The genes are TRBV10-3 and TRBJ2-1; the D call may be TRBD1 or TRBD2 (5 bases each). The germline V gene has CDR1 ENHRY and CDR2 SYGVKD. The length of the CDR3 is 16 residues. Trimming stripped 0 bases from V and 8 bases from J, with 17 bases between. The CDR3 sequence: CAISESVVDRGDEQFF. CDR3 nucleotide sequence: TGTGCCATCAGTGAGTCGGTAGTAGACCGAGGGGATGAGCAGTTCTTC.

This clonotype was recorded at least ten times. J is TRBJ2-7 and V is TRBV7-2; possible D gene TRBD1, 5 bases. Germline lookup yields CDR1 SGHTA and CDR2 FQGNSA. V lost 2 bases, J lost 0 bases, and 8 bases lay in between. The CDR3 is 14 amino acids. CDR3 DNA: TGTGCCAGCAGCTTATGGGGCAGCTCCTACGAGCAGTACTTC. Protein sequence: CASSLWGSSYEQYF.

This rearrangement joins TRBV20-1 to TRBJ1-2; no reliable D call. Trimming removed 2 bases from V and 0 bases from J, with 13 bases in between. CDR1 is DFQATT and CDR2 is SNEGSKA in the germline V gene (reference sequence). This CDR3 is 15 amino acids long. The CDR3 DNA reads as TGCAGTGCTAGACGGGCCGCCTCCTCTAACTATGGCTACACCTTC. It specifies CSARRAASSNYGYTF.

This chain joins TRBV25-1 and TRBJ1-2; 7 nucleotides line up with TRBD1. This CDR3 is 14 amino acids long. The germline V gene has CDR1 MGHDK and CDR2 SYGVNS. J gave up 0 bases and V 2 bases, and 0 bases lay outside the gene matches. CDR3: CASSEGTANYGYTF. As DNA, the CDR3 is TGTGCCAGCAGTGAAGGGACAGCTAACTATGGCTACACCTTC.

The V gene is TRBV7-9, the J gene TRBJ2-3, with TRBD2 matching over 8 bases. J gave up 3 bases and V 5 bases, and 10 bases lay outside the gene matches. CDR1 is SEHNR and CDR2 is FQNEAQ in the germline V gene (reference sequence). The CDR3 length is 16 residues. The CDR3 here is CASSPLSGGNTDTQYF. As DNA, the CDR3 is TGTGCCAGCAGCCCCTTGTCGGGAGGGAATACAGATACGCAGTATTTT.

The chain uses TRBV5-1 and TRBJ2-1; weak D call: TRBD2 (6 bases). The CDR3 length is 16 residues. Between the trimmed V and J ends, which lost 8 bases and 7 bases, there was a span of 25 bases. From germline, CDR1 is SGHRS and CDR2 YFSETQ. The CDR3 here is CASSIPRRGKSNEQFF. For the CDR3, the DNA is TGCGCCAGTAGCATCCCCCGGAGGGGCAAATCGAATGAGCAGTTCTTC.

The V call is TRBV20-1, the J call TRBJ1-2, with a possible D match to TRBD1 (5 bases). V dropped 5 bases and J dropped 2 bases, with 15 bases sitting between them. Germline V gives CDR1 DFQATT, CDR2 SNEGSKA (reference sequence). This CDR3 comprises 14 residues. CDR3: CSADRDGKNYGYTF. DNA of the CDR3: TGCAGTGCTGACCGGGACGGAAAAAACTATGGCTACACCTTC.

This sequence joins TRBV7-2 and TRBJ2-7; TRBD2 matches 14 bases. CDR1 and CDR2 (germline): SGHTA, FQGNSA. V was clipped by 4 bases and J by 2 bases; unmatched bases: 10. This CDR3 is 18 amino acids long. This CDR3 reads CASSSGTSGRSPPYEQYF. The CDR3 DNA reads TGTGCCAGCAGCTCCGGGACTAGCGGGAGAAGTCCCCCCTACGAGCAGTACTTC. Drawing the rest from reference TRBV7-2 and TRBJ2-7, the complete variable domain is GAGVSQSPSNKVTEKGKDVELRCDPISGHTALYWYRQSLGQGLEFLIYFQGNSAPDKSGLPSDRFSAERTGGSVSTLTIQRTQQEDSAVYLCASSSGTSGRSPPYEQYFGPGTRLTVT.

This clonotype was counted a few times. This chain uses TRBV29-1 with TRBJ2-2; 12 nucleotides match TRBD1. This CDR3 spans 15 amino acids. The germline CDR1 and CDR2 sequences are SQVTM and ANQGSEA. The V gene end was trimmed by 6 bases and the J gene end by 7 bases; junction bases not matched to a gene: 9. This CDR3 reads CSVSRDRGRSGELFF. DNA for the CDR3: TGCAGCGTGTCCCGGGACAGGGGGCGAAGCGGGGAGCTGTTTTTT.

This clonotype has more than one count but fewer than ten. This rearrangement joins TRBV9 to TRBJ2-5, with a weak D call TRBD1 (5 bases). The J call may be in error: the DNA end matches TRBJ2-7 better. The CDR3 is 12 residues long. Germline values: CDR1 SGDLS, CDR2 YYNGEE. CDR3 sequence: CASRDIGLEQYF. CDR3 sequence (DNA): TGTGCCAGCAGGGACATCGGTCTCGAGCAGTACTTC.

The chain's CDR3 is CASSWKTSTNEQFF. In DNA, the CDR3 is TGCGCCAGCAGCTGGAAAACTAGCACCAATGAGCAGTTCTTC. The chain couples TRBV5-1 to TRBJ2-1; D is perhaps TRBD2 (6 bases). CDR1 is SGHRS, CDR2 YFSETQ, per germline. The length of the CDR3 is 14 residues. V lost 3 bases and J lost 6, with 13 bases in between. Looking up the rest from reference TRBV5-1 and TRBJ2-1 gives the full variable domain: KAGVTQTPRYLIKTRGQQVTLSCSPISGHRSVSWYQQTPGQGLQFLFEYFSETQRNKGNFPGRFSGRQFSNSRSEMNVSTLELGDSALYLCASSWKTSTNEQFFGPGTRLTVL.

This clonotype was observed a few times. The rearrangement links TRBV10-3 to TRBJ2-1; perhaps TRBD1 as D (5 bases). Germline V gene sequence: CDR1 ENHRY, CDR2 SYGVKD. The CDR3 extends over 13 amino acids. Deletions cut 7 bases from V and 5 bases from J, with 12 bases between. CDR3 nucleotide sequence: TGTGCCATCACCACGGACACTAACAATGAGCAGTTCTTC. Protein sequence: CAITTDTNNEQFF.

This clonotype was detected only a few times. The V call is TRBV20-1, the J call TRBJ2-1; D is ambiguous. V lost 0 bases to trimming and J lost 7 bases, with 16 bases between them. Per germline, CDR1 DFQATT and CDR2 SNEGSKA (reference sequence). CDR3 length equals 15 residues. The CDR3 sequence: CSARDAAKANNEQFF. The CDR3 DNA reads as TGCAGTGCTAGAGATGCGGCTAAGGCTAATAATGAGCAGTTCTTC.

The CDR3 sequence: CSVEGGVGTEAFF. For the CDR3, the DNA is TGCAGCGTTGAGGGCGGAGTCGGCACTGAAGCTTTCTTT. The chain is built from TRBV29-1 and TRBJ1-1; no reliable D call. This CDR3 comprises 13 residues. Germline assignment: CDR1 SQVTM and CDR2 ANQGSEA. V was cut by 3 bases and J by 4 bases, with 12 bases left in between.

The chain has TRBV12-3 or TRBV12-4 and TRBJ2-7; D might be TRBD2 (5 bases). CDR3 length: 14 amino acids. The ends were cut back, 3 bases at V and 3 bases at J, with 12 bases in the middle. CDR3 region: CASSLGGWFYEQYF. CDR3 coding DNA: TGTGCCAGCAGTTTGGGCGGGTGGTTCTACGAGCAGTACTTC.

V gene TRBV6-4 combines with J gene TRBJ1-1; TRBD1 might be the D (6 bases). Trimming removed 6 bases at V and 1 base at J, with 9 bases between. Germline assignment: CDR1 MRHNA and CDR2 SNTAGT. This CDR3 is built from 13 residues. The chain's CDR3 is CASSPGENTEAFF. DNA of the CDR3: TGTGCCAGCAGCCCAGGGGAGAACACTGAAGCTTTCTTT.

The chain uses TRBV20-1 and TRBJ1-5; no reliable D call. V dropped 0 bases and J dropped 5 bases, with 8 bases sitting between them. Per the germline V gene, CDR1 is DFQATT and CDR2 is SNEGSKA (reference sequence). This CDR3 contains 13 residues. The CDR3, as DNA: TGCAGTGCTAGAGATACGTTTGATCAGCCCCAGCATTTT. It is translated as CSARDTFDQPQHF.

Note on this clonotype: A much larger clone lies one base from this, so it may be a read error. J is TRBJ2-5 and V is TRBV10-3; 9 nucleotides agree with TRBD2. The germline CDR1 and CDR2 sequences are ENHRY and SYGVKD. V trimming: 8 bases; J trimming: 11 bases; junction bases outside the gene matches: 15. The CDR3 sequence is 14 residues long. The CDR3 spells CAILAGKGGDEQYF. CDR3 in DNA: TGTGCCATCCTAGCGGGAAAGGGGGGGGATGAGCAGTACTTC.

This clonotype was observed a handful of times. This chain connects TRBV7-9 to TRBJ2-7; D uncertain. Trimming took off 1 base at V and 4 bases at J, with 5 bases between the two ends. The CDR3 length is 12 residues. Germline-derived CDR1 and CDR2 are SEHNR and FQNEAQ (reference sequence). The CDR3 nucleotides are TGTGCCAGCAGCTTAGGACGGTACGAGCAGTACTTC. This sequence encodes CASSLGRYEQYF.

CDR3 in amino acids: CASSPFTVRDRGQETQYF. The CDR3 nucleotides read TGTGCCAGCTCACCATTCACTGTCCGGGACAGGGGCCAAGAGACCCAGTACTTC. The J gene is TRBJ2-5, the V gene TRBV18; 10 bases fit TRBD1. The trim removed 2 bases at V and 1 base at J, leaving 10 bases unmatched. The CDR3 consists of 18 residues. The germline CDR1 and CDR2 sequences are KGHSH and LQKENI. Combining the CDR3 with reference TRBV18 and TRBJ2-5 gives the whole variable domain NAGVMQNPRHLVRRRGQEARLRCSPMKGHSHVYWYRQLPEEGLKFMVYLQKENIIDESGMPKERFSAEFPKEGPSILRIQQVVRGDSAAYFCASSPFTVRDRGQETQYFGPGTRLLVL.

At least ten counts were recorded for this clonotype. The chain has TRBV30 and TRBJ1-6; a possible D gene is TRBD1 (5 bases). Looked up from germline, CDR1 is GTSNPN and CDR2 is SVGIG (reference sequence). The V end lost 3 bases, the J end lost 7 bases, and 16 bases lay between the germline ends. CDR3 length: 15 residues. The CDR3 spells CAWSEGTGGNSPLHF. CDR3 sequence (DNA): TGTGCCTGGAGCGAAGGGACGGGGGGAAATTCACCCCTCCACTTT. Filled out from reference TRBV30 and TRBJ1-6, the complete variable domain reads SQTIHQWPATLVQPVGSPLSLECTVEGTSNPNLYWYRQAAGRGLQLLFYSVGIGQISSEVPQNLSASRPQDRQFILSSKKLLLSDSGFYLCAWSEGTGGNSPLHFGNGTRLTVT.

This CDR3 is CASSGSGQYSYNEQFF. DNA of the CDR3: TGCGCCAGCAGCGGCTCGGGACAGTACTCCTACAATGAGCAGTTCTTC. The rearrangement uses TRBV5-1 and TRBJ2-1, with 7 bases lining up with TRBD1. V shed 4 bases, J shed 0 bases, and the junction held 7 bases outside the gene matches. The CDR3 sequence is 16 residues long. Germline-derived CDR1 and CDR2 are SGHRS and YFSETQ.

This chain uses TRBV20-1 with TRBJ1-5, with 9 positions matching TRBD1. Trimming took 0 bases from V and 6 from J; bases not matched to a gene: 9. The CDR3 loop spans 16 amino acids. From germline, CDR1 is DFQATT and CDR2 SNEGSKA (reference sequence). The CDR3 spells CSARDVGQGASQPQHF. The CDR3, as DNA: TGCAGTGCTAGAGATGTGGGACAGGGTGCAAGTCAGCCCCAGCATTTT.

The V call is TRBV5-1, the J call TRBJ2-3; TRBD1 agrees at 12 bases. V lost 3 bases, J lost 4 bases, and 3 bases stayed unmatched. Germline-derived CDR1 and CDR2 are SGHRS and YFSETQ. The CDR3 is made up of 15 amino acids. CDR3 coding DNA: TGCGCCAGCAGCTGGGACAGGGGGCTAGCAGATACGCAGTATTTT. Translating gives CASSWDRGLADTQYF.